This is a list of T cell receptor beta chains from one sample in a study of T cells after yellow fever vaccination. TCRdb re-analysed the 5' RACE reads in MiXCR, keeping a single row per CDR3 protein. The sample records under 150,000 distinct CDR3 sequences, about 7.7% being singletons. The sample was CD4+ T cells sorted from PBMCs, taken 5 days after the yellow fever booster vaccination. The receptors stem from a man aged 25-45 years who received the YFV17D yellow fever vaccine. CDR3s leave out the opening cysteine and the closing phenylalanine or tryptophan.

TRBV5-1	TRBJ2-7	15	ASSSGLAGGPDYEQY
TRBV9	TRBJ2-7	14	ASSPRLAGVPGEQY
TRBV7-9	TRBJ1-2	14	ASSLGLGQGRSGYT
TRBV15	TRBJ2-2	14	ATSRETGRNTGELF
TRBV6-1	TRBJ2-3	12	ASKREGFTDTQY
TRBV11-3	TRBJ2-3	12	ASSSGQGSDTQY
TRBV14	TRBJ2-7	11	ASSQDLGLDLY
TRBV29-1	TRBJ2-5	11	SALQAGGRTQY
TRBV19	TRBJ2-1	12	ASSIEGRGDEQF
TRBV7-6	TRBJ2-2	13	ASSSVGPNTGELF
TRBV7-9	TRBJ1-5	12	ASSAQGSRGPQH
TRBV4-1	TRBJ2-3	15	ASSRGTTGVSADTQY
TRBV25-1	TRBJ1-2	11	ASRSGTYYGYT
TRBV18	TRBJ2-7	10	ASSPSPYEQY
TRBV19	TRBJ2-5	11	ASSERAEETQY
TRBV7-2	TRBJ2-2	13	ASSLTTVFTGELF
TRBV20-1	TRBJ2-4	13	SARGKPGPGNIQY
TRBV3-1	TRBJ2-1	12	ASSQEGVYNEQF
TRBV10-3	TRBJ2-7	13	AISESTGFSDEQY
TRBV20-1	TRBJ2-1	11	SRAAGEKNEQF
TRBV19	TRBJ2-2	10	AVISHTGELF
TRBV7-2	TRBJ1-5	9	ASSLGGSQH
TRBV7-8	TRBJ2-7	13	ASSLESVSSYEQY
TRBV11-2	TRBJ2-3	16	ASSHKPGQRGSLGTQY
TRBV28	TRBJ1-5	13	ASSSRQGLGQPQH
TRBV5-1	TRBJ1-4	13	ASSFGGATNEKLF
TRBV5-1	TRBJ1-1	13	ASSLGATGNTEAF
TRBV21-1	TRBJ2-1	12	ASSLIQGPGEQF
TRBV9	TRBJ2-2	15	ASSPSRLAGVDGELF
TRBV13	TRBJ1-5	12	ASSQGHLNQPQH
TRBV6-5	TRBJ2-1	10	ASSRDFSEQF
TRBV10-3	TRBJ2-3	14	AISGTQGGGTDTQY
TRBV7-7	TRBJ2-1	11	ASSSGAGVEQF
TRBV5-1	TRBJ2-2	12	ASSFGGGTGELF
TRBV5-4	TRBJ2-1	14	ASSWPDRGPGDEQF
TRBV27	TRBJ2-2	11	ASSGQGIGELF
TRBV7-2	TRBJ2-7	14	ASSRRGGGGLYEQY
TRBV15	TRBJ1-4	15	ATSRGDRVATNEKLF
TRBV5-5	TRBJ2-1	12	ASSFGGGGNEQF
TRBV28	TRBJ2-1	13	ASSPGTGDYNEQF
TRBV20-1	TRBJ2-7	11	SAKAGVTVEQY
TRBV30	TRBJ2-7	12	AWSPPGDYYEQY
TRBV10-1	TRBJ1-5	10	ASAPRERAQH
TRBV6-4	TRBJ2-7	9	ASSDGYEQY
TRBV11-2	TRBJ2-3	14	ASTQGLAGFTDTQY
TRBV29-1	TRBJ2-5	12	SVEDQGSMETQY
TRBV7-2	TRBJ2-5	11	ASNRGQGETQY
TRBV6-4	TRBJ1-6	11	ASTTLADSPLH
TRBV27	TRBJ2-3	17	ASSLKGGRASFGTDTQY
TRBV12-3/TRBV12-4	TRBJ1-1	10	ASRGTGEVAF
TRBV11-2	TRBJ2-7	14	ASSPRYWGQAYEQY
TRBV11-2	TRBJ1-2	14	ASSEGGRPLGYGYT
TRBV18	TRBJ1-3	13	ASSTAGGTGNTIY
TRBV20-1	TRBJ1-5	12	SARKGQINQPQH
TRBV6-1	TRBJ2-7	13	ASSTLISGKVKQY
TRBV11-2	TRBJ2-5	13	ASSSLGPQQGTQY
TRBV29-1	TRBJ2-1	11	SVEDWRDSSRF
TRBV11-1	TRBJ2-2	16	ASSLGLAGLGSGGELF
TRBV5-5	TRBJ1-3	13	ASSLSSGDGNTIY
TRBV19	TRBJ2-1	15	ASTSIPRGIAGNEEF